The T cell receptor beta chain described here comes from a study of STAT3 mutations in large granular lymphocyte leukemia. Background on the study: Canonical activating STAT3 mutations were detected in roughly half of the longitudinally sequenced T-LGLL patients. More than half of T-LGLL patients received immunosuppressive therapy. Points from the study as a whole: Some patients had persisting codominant clonotypes that could mask small clones. Every T-LGLL patient had at least one immunodominant TCRbeta clonotype. All newly emerging clones after therapy were STAT3 wild type.

The CDR3 is made up of 15 amino acids. With V trimmed by 0 bases and J by 5 bases, 4 bases remained unmatched. The germline gives CDR1 SGHRS, CDR2 YFSETQ. Assay used: immunoSEQ multiplex PCR; TCRdb lists only in-frame clones, some missing. The top ten clones hold more than 6% of a sample with tens of thousands of clones, 94% of them seen once. As to this clone: Its antigen is undetermined.

The receptor comes from a man aged 40-49 years with T-cell large granular lymphocyte leukemia. Some clones in this sample may be carry-over from other donors' samples. The chain is built from TRBV5-1 and TRBJ2-2, with TRBD1 matching over 7 bases. Sequencing input: peripheral blood mononuclear cells. As DNA, the CDR3 is TGCGCCAGCAGCTTGGGGACAGGTGGAACCGGGGAGCTGTTTTTT. Its translation is CASSLGTGGTGELFF.